Presented here are 26 T cell receptor beta chains from one specimen sequenced in a study of CD8 T cells in ankylosing spondylitis (dated by TCRdb to 2016 to 2017). The library was made by 5' RACE. Data came from an Illumina HiSeq 2500. TCRdb handled the public reads itself, with Q25 trimming in fastp and clone calling in MiXCR, and kept productive beta chains. Rows are combined by CDR3 protein, so each entry shows the most common genes and DNA. The sample profile shows about 300,000 distinct CDR3 sequences; around 20% of them were found once. The ten most abundant clones make up 3.5% of the sample. The sample comprised blood, either unsorted or a sorted T cell fraction (not recorded which). The receptors were sampled from a female donor with ankylosing spondylitis or in good health (not recorded which).

This clonotype has a single count. The J gene is TRBJ2-2, the V gene TRBV20-1; 7 nucleotides agree with TRBD2. This CDR3 spans 17 amino acids. After removal of 5 bases from V and 4 bases from J, the junction contained 16 bases not matched to a gene. Looked up from germline, CDR1 is DFQATT and CDR2 is SNEGSKA (reference sequence). The CDR3 region is CSAPLTSTYPVTGELFF. The CDR3 DNA reads as TGCAGTGCTCCCTTGACTAGCACCTATCCTGTCACCGGGGAGCTGTTTTTT.

This clonotype was observed a handful of times. V gene TRBV20-1 combines with J gene TRBJ1-4; D is possibly TRBD1 (5 bases). CDR3 length: 11 amino acids. V lost 6 bases and J 7 bases, leaving 9 bases between the germline ends. Germline lookup yields CDR1 DFQATT and CDR2 SNEGSKA (reference sequence). The CDR3 bases are TGCAGTGCAGCAGGGTCTGAAAAACTGTTTTTT. Protein sequence: CSAAGSEKLFF.

In DNA, the CDR3 is TGCGCCAGCAGCCAGCCGGGAGCGGGTAGTAATGAGCAGTTCTTC. This translates into CASSQPGAGSNEQFF. This chain links TRBV4-1 with TRBJ2-1; D might be TRBD2 (6 bases). This CDR3 has 15 residues. Trimming removed 3 bases at V and 7 bases at J, with 16 bases between. In germline, CDR1 is MGHRA, CDR2 YSYEKL.

The chain combines TRBV5-4 with TRBJ1-2; TRBD1 aligns across 7 bases. Unmatched junction bases numbered 14, after V lost 1 base and J lost 5 bases. CDR1 is SGHNT, CDR2 YYREEE, per germline (reference sequence). The CDR3 has 17 amino acids. The chain's CDR3 is CASSLMGSAGGIYGYTF. CDR3 coding DNA: TGTGCCAGCAGCTTGATGGGCTCCGCAGGGGGTATTTATGGCTACACCTTC. Together with reference TRBV5-4 and TRBJ1-2, the CDR3 gives the full variable domain: ETGVTQSPTHLIKTRGQQVTLRCSSQSGHNTVSWYQQALGQGPQFIFQYYREEENGRGNFPPRFSGLQFPNYSSELNVNALELDDSALYLCASSLMGSAGGIYGYTFGSGTRLTVV.

This clonotype was seen at least ten times. The rearrangement joins TRBV20-1 to TRBJ2-1; 11 bases agree with TRBD2. Unmatched junction bases numbered 2, after V lost 2 bases and J lost 2 bases. The CDR3 runs to 15 residues. Germline loops: CDR1 DFQATT, CDR2 SNEGSKA (reference sequence). The CDR3, as DNA: TGCAGTGCTAGAAGACTAGCGGGAACCTACAATGAGCAGTTCTTC. As protein: CSARRLAGTYNEQFF.

This clonotype was seen a handful of times. This chain connects TRBV19 to TRBJ2-7; 8 bases are a match to TRBD1. V was pared by 5 bases and J by 0 bases, with 6 bases of the junction left unmatched. The germline V gene encodes CDR1 LNHDA and CDR2 SQIVND (reference sequence). The CDR3 totals 15 residues. CDR3 coding DNA: TGTGCCAGTAGTCCGGGACAGGCCGACTCCTACGAGCAGTACTTC. Its translation: CASSPGQADSYEQYF.

The sample holds many counts of this clonotype. The chain is built from TRBV6-2 or TRBV6-3 and TRBJ2-1; D is possibly TRBD2 (5 bases). Per germline, CDR1 MNHEY and CDR2 SVGEGT. Trimming removed 4 bases at V and 7 bases at J, with 11 bases between. The CDR3 contains 13 residues. CDR3 nucleotide sequence: TGTGCCAGCAGTTTATCGGAGGTGAATGAGCAGTTCTTC. It yields the protein CASSLSEVNEQFF.

The chain combines TRBV24-1 with TRBJ1-1, with 7 bases lining up with TRBD1. V lost 2 bases and J lost 2; bases outside the gene matches: 7. Germline CDR1 is KGHDR and CDR2 is SFDVKD. The CDR3 is 16 residues long. CDR3 in DNA: TGTGCCACCAGTGATTGGCAGGGGGTCGGCAACACTGAAGCTTTCTTT. Residues: CATSDWQGVGNTEAFF.

The sample holds one count of this clonotype. The chain couples TRBV20-1 to TRBJ1-1; weak D call: TRBD1 (5 bases). The CDR3 extends over 16 amino acids. Looked up from germline, CDR1 is DFQATT and CDR2 is SNEGSKA (reference sequence). V was pared by 1 base and J by 3 bases, with 18 bases between. The CDR3 region is CSARAGDPTGDTEAFF. CDR3 DNA: TGCAGTGCTAGAGCCGGGGACCCGACGGGGGACACTGAAGCTTTCTTT.

This clonotype was recorded a few times. The J gene is TRBJ2-3, the V gene TRBV20-1; D is perhaps TRBD2 (6 bases). Per germline, CDR1 DFQATT and CDR2 SNEGSKA (reference sequence). Trimming took off 3 bases at V and 8 bases at J, with 24 bases between the two ends. The CDR3 totals 16 residues. CDR3 sequence reads: CSARAPLAPSPGTQYF. The CDR3 DNA follows: TGCAGTGCTAGGGCCCCGCTAGCGCCATCGCCGGGTACGCAGTATTTT.

V and J are TRBV20-1 and TRBJ2-5, with D possibly being TRBD1 or TRBD2 (5 bases each). The CDR3 is 16 residues long. The germline CDR1 and CDR2 sequences are DFQATT and SNEGSKA (reference sequence). The germline V and J ends were trimmed by 6 bases and 5 bases, with 25 bases remaining between them. DNA for the CDR3: TGCAGTGCAATTACCCCGAGCCCGGGGCTTTGGGAGACCCAGTACTTC. Its translation is CSAITPSPGLWETQYF.

Many counts were recorded for this clonotype. This rearrangement joins TRBV5-1 to TRBJ2-5; unclear D gene. This CDR3 contains 13 residues. The ends were cut back, 0 bases at V and 0 bases at J, with 3 bases in the middle. Germline V gene data show CDR1 as SGHRS and CDR2 as YFSETQ. CDR3: CASSLAYQETQYF. As DNA, the CDR3 is TGCGCCAGCAGCTTGGCGTACCAAGAGACCCAGTACTTC.

The chain uses TRBV28 and TRBJ1-2; D is possibly TRBD1 (5 bases). The CDR3 consists of 17 residues. V was clipped by 5 bases and J by 6 bases, with 25 bases between them. Germline V lookup: CDR1 MDHEN, CDR2 SYDVKM. CDR3 nucleotide sequence: TGTGCCAGCAGTGGGGGGGGGAGGGGAAGGCGGAGTAATGGCTACACCTTC. This translates into CASSGGGRGRRSNGYTF.

CDR3 bases: TGTGCCAGCAGCTTATCCCTGGGTCCAGATACGCAGTATTTT. Its protein is CASSLSLGPDTQYF. The V call is TRBV7-2, the J call TRBJ2-3; D unresolved. The CDR3 totals 14 residues. Per germline, CDR1 SGHTA and CDR2 FQGNSA. V was shortened by 2 bases and J by 4 bases, with 10 bases between the two germline ends.

The chain carries TRBV19 and TRBJ1-2, with TRBD1 matching over 7 bases. V shed 3 bases and J 4 bases; nucleotides not matched to a gene: 14. This CDR3 has 17 amino acids. The germline CDR1 and CDR2 sequences are LNHDA and SQIVND (reference sequence). The CDR3 reads CASSMRGGVGGGYGYTF. In DNA, the CDR3 is TGTGCCAGTAGTATGAGGGGAGGTGTAGGGGGCGGCTATGGCTACACCTTC.

Notes on this clonotype: A read error may account for a junction end that differs from germline. The chain joins TRBV20-1 to TRBJ2-1; no reliable D call. Looked up from germline, CDR1 is DFQATT and CDR2 is SNEGSKA (reference sequence). The CDR3 loop spans 14 amino acids. The DNA of the CDR3 is TGCAGTGCTAGATTGGCGGAAACCTACAATGAGCAGATCTTC. Residues: CSARLAETYNEQIF.

The chain couples TRBV5-6 to TRBJ2-7, with D perhaps matching TRBD1 or TRBD2 (6 bases each). The length of the CDR3 is 15 residues. The V gene's germline CDR1 is SGHDT and CDR2 YYEEEE. V was shortened by 0 bases and J by 3 bases, with 13 bases between the two germline ends. As DNA, the CDR3 is TGTGCCAGCAGCTTGGATCTAGGGGGAGGCTACGAGCAGTACTTC. It encodes CASSLDLGGGYEQYF.

V is TRBV11-2 and J is TRBJ1-2, with unresolved D. Germline V gene lookup returns CDR1 SGHAT and CDR2 FQNNGV. The CDR3 totals 12 residues. The ends were cut back, 5 bases at V and 2 bases at J, with 6 bases in the middle. The CDR3 spells CASSPKNYGYTF. CDR3 DNA sequence: TGTGCCAGCAGCCCCAAGAACTATGGCTACACCTTC.

The chain uses TRBV19 and TRBJ2-1; D might be TRBD1 (5 bases). Trimming removed 0 bases from V and 9 bases from J, with 12 bases in between. The germline CDR1 and CDR2 sequences are LNHDA and SQIVND (reference sequence). This CDR3 contains 14 residues. CDR3 nucleotide sequence: TGTGCCAGTAGTATAGATGATGGGGCGAGTGAGCAGTTCTTC. Translated: CASSIDDGASEQFF.

The chain links TRBV6-1 to TRBJ1-1, with D tentatively TRBD1 (5 bases). In germline, CDR1 is MNHNS, CDR2 SASEGT. The V gene lost 1 base and the J gene lost 3 bases, with 9 bases spanning the gap. The CDR3 loop spans 14 amino acids. CDR3 nucleotide sequence: TGTGCCAGCAGTGAAGTGATAGGGGACACTGAAGCTTTCTTT. Translation gives CASSEVIGDTEAFF.

In this sample, this clonotype turned up a few times. The rearrangement joins TRBV6-2 or TRBV6-3 to TRBJ2-1; tentatively, D is TRBD2 (5 bases). CDR1 and CDR2 (germline): MNHEY, SVGEGT. Between the trimmed V and J ends, which lost 0 bases and 2 bases, there was a span of 11 bases. The length of the CDR3 is 16 residues. As DNA, the CDR3 is TGTGCCAGCAGTTACTCATCTCTAGCAGCCTACAATGAGCAGTTCTTC. Protein product: CASSYSSLAAYNEQFF.

The chain uses TRBV6-2 or TRBV6-3 and TRBJ2-1; 9 bases fit TRBD2. CDR1 MNHEY and CDR2 SVGEGT come from the germline V gene. The CDR3 has 16 amino acids. V gave up 6 bases and J gave up 6 bases; unmatched junction bases: 12. The DNA of the CDR3 is TGTGCCAGCAGCAAAACCCGGACTAGCGCCATCAATGAGCAGTTCTTC. This translates into CASSKTRTSAINEQFF.

The chain has TRBV11-2 and TRBJ2-3, with D possibly being TRBD2 (5 bases). Germline values: CDR1 SGHAT, CDR2 FQNNGV. CDR3 length equals 14 residues. Trimming stripped 2 bases from V and 6 bases from J, with 12 bases between. CDR3 sequence (DNA): TGTGCCAGCAGCTTATGGACTTCCTCGGATACGCAGTATTTT. It encodes CASSLWTSSDTQYF.

This clonotype was counted at least ten times. The chain combines TRBV7-2 with TRBJ1-2, with TRBD1 matching 7 bases. CDR1 is SGHTA, CDR2 FQGNSA, per germline. J lost 2 bases, V lost 1 base, and 4 bases had no gene match. The CDR3 consists of 15 residues. The CDR3 protein is CASSLGQDRNYGYTF. CDR3 sequence (DNA): TGTGCCAGCAGCTTAGGTCAGGACAGGAACTATGGCTACACCTTC.

This clonotype was picked up a small number of times. This chain uses TRBV20-1 with TRBJ2-1, with D hard to call. CDR1 DFQATT and CDR2 SNEGSKA come from the germline V gene (reference sequence). This CDR3 has 12 amino acids. The V and J ends lost 3 bases and 2 bases respectively, with 5 bases between them. The CDR3 region is CSASNPYNEQFF. The DNA for the CDR3 is TGCAGTGCTAGCAATCCCTACAATGAGCAGTTCTTC.

This clonotype has ten or more counts. V usage is TRBV28 and J usage is TRBJ2-2; 7 positions agree with TRBD2. This CDR3 has 15 residues. V lost 6 bases and J lost 1; bases outside the gene matches: 5. Germline loops: CDR1 MDHEN, CDR2 SYDVKM. CDR3 sequence (DNA): TGTGCCAGCAGCCCGACTAGCCTGAACACCGGGGAGCTGTTTTTT. Translating gives CASSPTSLNTGELFF.